The present TCR beta chain was sequenced within a study of cytomegalovirus exposure and HLA in healthy donors (dated by TCRdb to the late 2010s). Regarding the complete study: An earlier analysis of several hundred of the donors reported 250 to 350 Gb of sequence data and roughly 110 million unique TCR beta sequences from 150 million to 200 million T cells. Roughly 300 gigabases of sequencing data and around 80 million unique TCR sequences made up an early release that covered several hundred HLA-typed donors. Of the 300 to 500 genotyped donors, 70% to 90% were placed in the genetic ancestry cluster associated with self-reported Caucasian donors. The study was designed to test whether signatures of past pathogen exposure could be identified by cataloging public T cell receptors. The T cell repertoires of under 700 subjects were profiled by immunosequencing and related to cytomegalovirus serostatus. A separate validation cohort of 100 to 150 different subjects was used in addition to the approximately 610-subject first cohort. High-throughput TCR immunosequencing, statistical association of individual TCRs with disease status, and machine learning were combined to predict cytomegalovirus infection status. To study patterns of TCR occurrence, a later analysis re-analyzed previously published TCR beta repertoires from more than 550 donors and added high-resolution HLA genotyping. Rather than drawing on any new phenotypic data, the later analysis identified candidate immune exposures from TCR beta sequences and the way those sequences occurred across donors. An earlier analysis of around 580 of the donors used high-throughput TCR beta sequencing to judge whether each TCR beta V gene segment behaved as functional or pseudogenic. Donor age, sex, ethnicity and CMV serostatus were collected together with the repertoire data. A later genetic analysis took genome-wide SNP genotypes for about 55% of the 666 donors and used that subset as a discovery cohort. All discovery cohort repertoires had been generated on a single sequencing platform. Class I and class II HLA loci were covered by the typing at four-digit resolution. The number of donors typed differed by locus, with roughly 629-640 for A, B, C, DRB1 and DQB1, 522 for DQA1, about 610 for DPA1, and roughly 450 for DPB1. Because of strong linkage in the cohort, four or five DR-DQ haplotypes were treated as single units for association and clustering. Across around 400 genotyped donors of the cohort, an average of roughly 230,000 unique TCR beta nucleotide sequences per donor were sequenced, and around 19% of those sequences were non-productive. General findings and caveats noted by the study authors: A group of highly shared sequence variants was considered likely to be a technical artifact of the sequencing pipeline. An earlier analysis of approximately 540 of the donors showed that most TCR beta V segments appeared in productive rearrangements either about 90% or about 30% of the time, which broadly matched IMGT annotations. The cohort was sequenced for TCR beta chains only, and without alpha or paired-chain data the features that could be detected were limited. An association between a missense DCLRE1C variant and V-gene and J-gene trimming of TCR beta chains was found in a later genetic analysis and replicated in an independent cohort. Specific HLA alleles were associated with over 15,000 TCR beta sequences at a false discovery rate of 0.05 in a later analysis. A further reported finding was that TCR beta sequences accurately predicted the HLA-A and HLA-B alleles for most subjects in the first cohort. Some IMGT-functional V segments, including TRBV6-2 and TRBV6-3, could not be told apart with the 87-base-pair reads, so those segments were excluded. In a later analysis, several top co-occurrence clusters were reported to appear linked to parvovirus B19, influenza, CMV and Epstein-Barr virus. It was suggested by the authors that the approach could potentially be generalized to other disease states and immunological phenotypes. Because counts were too low, more than 15 rarely observed V segments, including chromosome 9 orphons, were left out of the earlier analysis of approximately 500 of the donors. In a later analysis, HLA-associated TCR beta chains showed more clonal expansion and lower generation probabilities than non-associated chains that were equally common. Three of the identified cytomegalovirus-associated TCR beta chains were confirmed in vitro to be specific for cytomegalovirus antigens. When HLA alleles, especially DR and DQ, strongly co-occurred, TCR associations were difficult to assign to individual alleles. Most TCR sequences were seen in very few donors, while some public TCRs were found in many individuals. The study gave a list of about 160 TCR beta chains associated with cytomegalovirus. Sequencing depth was assumed to be roughly uniform across donors in the presence/absence analyses, though that assumption may not hold. Because HLA typing was unavailable for some donors at each locus, only the typed subset was used in association tests. Correlated functional status among segregating V segments might be attributable to linkage disequilibrium, but an unknown experimental factor could not be ruled out. CMV serostatus was the only immune exposure information available for the cohort. The classifier was reported to diagnose cytomegalovirus status with high specificity and sensitivity in both the original and validation cohorts. In a later genetic analysis, fewer N-insertions in productive TCRs were reported among donors in an Asian-associated ancestry cluster than the roughly 640-donor mean. In a later analysis, the rate of TCR association differed among HLA loci, with DRB1 alleles having the most associated TCRs and HLA-C alleles having the fewest. In a later analysis, most CMV-associated TCR beta chains were found to appear HLA-restricted, with HLA associations seemingly driven largely by CMV exposure.

Preparation of the library involved the immunoSEQ multiplex PCR assay. For the multiplex PCR, a mixture combining 60 forward primers for TCR Vbeta segments and 13 reverse primers for TCR Jbeta segments was used. The CDR3 region of rearranged TCR beta genes was amplified from genomic DNA with a multiplex PCR assay. The amplified TCR beta libraries were sequenced on the Illumina HiSeq System as 87-base-pair reads. As for how the authors treated the data: Across the 670 or so repertoires, a later analysis counted 80 million or so unique TCR beta chains, around 10 million of which were shared by at least two donors. To remove PCR and sequencing errors, raw reads were error-corrected and collapsed into unique sequences using a nearest-neighbor algorithm that merged closely related sequences. To assign V, D and J gene segments, CDR3 sequences were aligned to IMGT reference sequences. For a sequence to be retained, a match of at least six nucleotides was required to both a V gene segment and a J gene segment. A rearrangement counted as productive if the CDR3 had no stop codons and remained in frame with V and J, and every other rearrangement counted as non-productive. CDR3 was defined by IMGT convention, running from the second conserved V-encoded cysteine to the conserved J-encoded phenylalanine. In an earlier analysis of more than 550 of the donors, sequences lacking an unambiguous match to a single V gene segment were excluded. In an earlier analysis of approximately 590 of the donors, V segments were called functional above 56.7% productive rearrangements and were called segregating when the between-donor standard deviation exceeded 5%. A statistical classification framework was built to diagnose cytomegalovirus status from the catalog of TCR beta chain sequences. V and J gene assignment, in a later analysis, came from comparing TCR nucleotide sequences with IMGT/GENE-DB human TR gene sequences. A later analysis assigned CDR3 sequences and most-parsimonious VDJ recombination scenarios with the TCRdist pipeline. A later analysis defined each TCR beta chain by its CDR3 amino acid sequence plus V-gene family, and excluded reads lacking a unique V-gene family. As a way to deal with suspected cross-contamination and a sequencing artifact, a later analysis dropped roughly 600 nucleotide sequences that were highly shared and had low generation probability. For each public chain, a later analysis derived a clonal expansion index from normalized ranks of inferred template counts within each repertoire. Generation probabilities in a later analysis came from a VDJ recombination model fitted to out-of-frame rearrangements, and those results were checked against IGoR. In a later analysis, hypergeometric tests were used to score TCR-TCR, TCR-HLA and TCR-CMV co-occurrence, with a repertoire-size bias correction applied to TCR pairs. A later analysis estimated false discovery rates by permuting HLA or CMV assignments 20 times. In a later analysis, co-occurring TCRs were grouped with DBSCAN, and TCRdist sequence similarity was added when clustering was performed within HLA-allele-positive subsets. Repertoires with fewer than 30,000 or more than 120,000 public chains were left out of co-occurrence clustering, as were a handful of repertoires with anomalous nucleotide sharing. What TCRdb holds here is the immuneACCESS table cut down to in-frame rearrangements. Part of the clones is not present; checked against another copy, under half of the missing clones reflect an unresolved V gene, and the others are unexplained. V, J and clone size are those of that table, while D and trimming were read from the DNA. The sample yields under 200,000 clones; about 88% were counted once. The ten largest clones represent approximately 0.31% of the sample.

The cohort comprised several hundred healthy bone marrow donors. Cohort members were all nominally healthy when sampled, although unrecorded immune exposures were likely present. The donor was CMV seronegative and was included in the group of approximately 350 seronegative cohort members. A peripheral blood sample was provided by each donor, and peripheral blood mononuclear cells were used for TCR beta sequencing. Genomic DNA extraction from the blood cell samples was performed with the Qiagen DNeasy Blood Extraction Kit. CDR1 and CDR2 are read off the germline V gene (reference sequence) as MNHEY and SMNVEV. Relative to germline, V is 5 bases shorter and J is 0 bases shorter, with 9 bases between their ends. From the cysteine through the phenylalanine, the CDR3 covers 14 amino acids. The read is trimmed to its CDR3 DNA, 42 bases read in frame from base 1. In the case of this clone: This receptor's antigen is unknown. No qualities accompany the bases; no much larger clone lies one base away.

The rearrangement joined TRBV27 to TRBJ2-3; the D segment could be TRBD1, given 6 matching bases. The sequenced sample was PBMCs. The TCR sequence derives from a young woman in good health and CMV-seronegative. CDR3 protein: CASSPQGSTDTQYF. The DNA reads TGTGCCAGCAGTCCCCAGGGGAGCACAGATACGCAGTATTTT.